Detailed here is one T cell receptor beta chain. This clone was observed once. Its antigen is not yet known. Base qualities are not recorded, but no much larger clone differs from it by a single base. The CDR3 regions of human TCRbeta chains were analyzed by immunosequencing. The authors' analysis ran thus. Repertoire TCRs were checked for matches against a reference library of SARS-CoV-2-specific TCRs that had been generated using the MIRA antigen-specificity platform. Breadth meant the fraction of unique TCRs that were SARS-CoV-2-associated, whereas depth meant the fraction of total T cells that were SARS-CoV-2-associated. Using the MIRA data, each spike-specific TCR was assigned both to the spike region to which the TCR was reactive and to a CD4 or CD8 class. Log10-transformed breadth and depth values were compared by one-way ANOVA with Sidak's multiple comparisons tests. The table comes from immuneACCESS by way of TCRdb, which keeps in-frame sequences with V and J called. Part of the clones is missing from these tables; in studies checked, under half for an unresolved V gene and the rest for unknown reasons. D and trimming come from the DNA, and the V and J calls and clone size come from that table. In this sample the table shows around 140,000 clones, approximately 92% of which occur a single time. Roughly 3.5% of the sample comes from the top ten.

The data stem from a study of T cell responses to AZD1222 COVID-19 vaccine (dated by TCRdb to the early 2020s). About the investigation overall: A total of around 240 trial participants underwent TCR sequencing, of whom about 210 had received two doses of AZD1222 and roughly 26 had received two doses of the MenACWY control vaccine. Trial participants were enrolled by age into subgroups of 18-55, 56-69 and 70-plus years, and about 150, 27 and 61 TCR-sequenced participants, respectively, were included in these subgroups.

Overall results and qualifications from the work: Only a handful of AZD1222 recipients were SARS-CoV-2 seropositive at baseline, limiting conclusions about previously exposed vaccinees. Reportedly, close to half of the unique spike-specific TCRs recognized epitopes lying outside the regions that are mutated in the B.1.351 and B.1.1.7 variants. Vaccine-associated CD4 TCRs spanned the whole spike protein, with dominant responses in regions 160-218 and 743-854. In the small 56-69-year group, the increase in depth fell short of significance, most likely because of low power. Most participants were white British and females outnumbered males, and the authors suggested that clonal diversity may have been underestimated. A significant rise in spike-specific TCR breadth and depth was observed after two AZD1222 doses relative to day 0 and relative to MenACWY recipients. Because no day 14 peak-response samples were available, repertoires were characterized only after the peak T cell response.

CDR1 and CDR2 are read off the germline V gene (reference sequence) as DFQATT and SNEGSKA. Inclusive of the bounding cysteine and phenylalanine, the CDR3 is 13 residues long. Only CDR3 DNA is held: 39 bases, read in frame from base 1. Trimming at the junction amounts to 3 bases on V and 3 bases on J, and the germline ends lie 9 bases apart. The meaning of the sample's time point label: about 28 days (+/-7) after the second vaccine dose. AZD1222 recipients with second doses at about 4 weeks or about 12 weeks were pooled, because spike-specific TCR depth and breadth did not differ between schedules. Vaccinee samples were obtained from the UK trials COV001 and COV002, which included a single-blind randomized controlled phase 2/3 trial of AZD1222 (ChAdOx1 nCoV-19) in healthy adults. For TCRbeta chain sequencing, PBMC samples were collected from trial participants at day 0 and at day 28 after the second dose.

The sequence links TRBV20-1 to TRBJ1-5; a tentative D call is TRBD1 (5 bases match). The TCR comes from an adult who received the AZD1222 COVID-19 vaccine. The input for sequencing was peripheral blood, taken 28 days after the second AZD1222 dose. The DNA is TGCAGTGCTAGTGGGGGGATCAATCAGCCCCAGCATTTT. Translated, this is CSASGGINQPQHF.